The 24 T cell receptor beta chains below all came from one sample that was sequenced in a study of OX40 agonist ivuxolimab in advanced cancers. Clones were read by immunoSEQ multiplex PCR, and TCRdb kept only the in-frame ones, dropping some. This sample yields about 80,000 clones, of which 80% to 90% are seen a single time; 1.5% to 2% belongs to the top ten. This sample comprised CD4+ or CD8+ T cells sorted from blood, obtained in a trial of the OX40 agonist ivuxolimab. These receptors were taken from an adult with an advanced solid tumor such as melanoma, head and neck, liver or kidney cancer.

This chain links TRBV14 with TRBJ2-5; D not certain. Trimming stripped 0 bases from V and 4 bases from J, with 15 bases between. The CDR3 spans 16 residues. Germline V gives CDR1 SGHDN, CDR2 FVKESK. In DNA, the CDR3 is TGTGCCAGCAGCCAAGAGCTCGCGATGGGTCGAGAGACCCAGTACTTC. It codes for CASSQELAMGRETQYF.

The chain combines TRBV6-1 with TRBJ1-2; D is unclear. The CDR3 is 15 residues long. The germline V and J ends were trimmed by 7 bases and 5 bases, with 20 bases remaining between them. Germline CDR1 reads MNHNS; CDR2 reads SASEGT. The CDR3 sequence: CASTQGRQKGYGYTF. The CDR3 nucleotides read TGTGCCAGCACCCAAGGGAGACAAAAAGGATATGGCTACACCTTC.

This clone appeared a single time. The rearrangement links TRBV5-4 to TRBJ2-2; D is unresolved. The CDR3 contains 13 residues. V dropped 4 bases and J dropped 5 bases, with 9 bases sitting between them. Germline V gene lookup returns CDR1 SGHNT and CDR2 YYREEE (reference sequence). CDR3 loop: CASSRGRTGELFF. DNA of the CDR3: TGTGCCAGCAGCCGTGGCCGGACCGGGGAGCTGTTTTTT.

The genes are TRBV4-3 and TRBJ2-1; 11 bases are shared with TRBD2. The CDR3 loop spans 18 amino acids. Trimming took 1 base from V and 10 from J; bases not matched to a gene: 15. Germline CDR1 and CDR2: LGHNA and YSLEER. The CDR3 region has the DNA TGCGCCAGCAGCCAAGCAGGGCTAGCGGGAGGCCTCGGAAGGGAGCAGTTCTTC. As protein: CASSQAGLAGGLGREQFF.

The gene calls are TRBV19 and TRBJ2-3; D is ambiguous. Trimming stripped 3 bases from V and 5 bases from J, with 12 bases between. Per the germline V gene, CDR1 is LNHDA and CDR2 is SQIVND (reference sequence). The CDR3 consists of 14 residues. CDR3 in DNA: TGTGCCAGTAGTATGGCCCCCCTGGAAGATACGCAGTATTTT. Its translation: CASSMAPLEDTQYF.

This chain joins TRBV6-1 and TRBJ1-1, with a tentative D call TRBD1 (6 bases). V lost 7 bases and J 7 bases, leaving 16 bases between the germline ends. The germline V gene has CDR1 MNHNS and CDR2 SASEGT. The CDR3 contains 13 residues. The CDR3 loop is CASNLQGASEAFF. In DNA, the CDR3 is TGTGCCAGCAACCTACAGGGAGCTAGTGAAGCTTTCTTT.

This clone appeared a single time. This chain joins TRBV11-3 and TRBJ2-5, with 9 nucleotides matching TRBD2. V trimming: 0 bases; J trimming: 6 bases; junction bases outside the gene matches: 5. The CDR3 has 15 residues. Per the germline V gene, CDR1 is SGHNT and CDR2 is YENEEA. The CDR3 nucleotides are TGTGCCAGCAGCTTAGACGCGGGGGGGCCACAGACCCAGTACTTC. Its protein is CASSLDAGGPQTQYF.

This clone was counted once. V is TRBV21-1 and J is TRBJ1-2. TRBV21-1 is a documented pseudogene. This CDR3 has 17 amino acids. The CDR3 DNA reads as TGTGCCAGCAGCAAATTCAGAGGGGTTCTGGCTTCCTATGGCTACACCTTC. This sequence encodes CASSKFRGVLASYGYTF.

This rearrangement joins TRBV27 to TRBJ2-6, with D hard to call. Germline CDR1 and CDR2: MNHEY and SMNVEV (reference sequence). Trimming removed 2 bases from V and 2 bases from J, with 13 bases in between. This CDR3 has 17 residues. The CDR3: CASSLAVGSTGANVLTF. CDR3 DNA sequence: TGTGCCAGCAGTTTAGCGGTCGGGTCCACTGGGGCCAACGTCCTGACTTTC.

The chain joins TRBV6-1 to TRBJ1-5, with TRBD1 matching over 7 bases. Looked up from germline, CDR1 is MNHNS and CDR2 is SASEGT. This CDR3 is 15 amino acids long. With 6 bases clipped from V and 5 bases from J, the junction kept 10 bases outside the gene matches. For the CDR3, the DNA is TGTGCCAGCAGGAAAACAGGGGTAAGGGATCAGCCCCAGCATTTT. It is translated as CASRKTGVRDQPQHF.

The chain employs TRBV12-5 and TRBJ2-1; a possible D gene is TRBD2 (6 bases). This CDR3 has 14 amino acids. V gave up 6 bases and J gave up 6 bases, with 15 bases separating them. Germline V gene data show CDR1 as LGHNT and CDR2 as FRNRAP. In nucleotides, the CDR3 is TGTGCTAGTGGCCGGGACTCAACAGCCAATGAGCAGTTCTTC. This codes for CASGRDSTANEQFF.

V is TRBV18 and J is TRBJ2-7; the match to TRBD1 covers 8 bases. V dropped 6 bases and J dropped 5; count of bases not matched to a gene: 9. The germline gives CDR1 KGHSH, CDR2 LQKENI. The length of the CDR3 is 14 residues. The CDR3 bases are TGTGCCAGCTCGCGACAGGGGCAGGACCACGAGCAGTACTTC. Translation gives CASSRQGQDHEQYF.

V usage is TRBV6-1 and J usage is TRBJ1-4; tentatively, D is TRBD1 (5 bases). The V gene's germline CDR1 is MNHNS and CDR2 SASEGT. This CDR3 has 12 amino acids. Trimming stripped 8 bases from V and 8 bases from J, with 12 bases between. The CDR3 DNA reads TGTGCCAGCCGACAGACGGGGGAAAAACTGTTTTTT. Amino acids: CASRQTGEKLFF.

V gene TRBV25-1 combines with J gene TRBJ2-5, with D perhaps matching TRBD2 (6 bases). Germline V CDR1 and CDR2: MGHDK, SYGVNS. V was shortened by 4 bases and J by 5 bases, with 11 bases between the two germline ends. There are 13 residues in the CDR3. The CDR3 DNA is TGTGCCAGCAGTGCGGGGAGGTCGGAGACCCAGTACTTC. The encoded protein is CASSAGRSETQYF.

This rearrangement joins TRBV27 to TRBJ2-6; D remains ambiguous. Trimming took 1 base from V and 0 from J, leaving 16 bases between them. Germline loops: CDR1 MNHEY, CDR2 SMNVEV (reference sequence). The CDR3 has 19 residues. The CDR3: CASSLWGDGLSSGANVLTF. The CDR3 nucleotides are TGTGCCAGCAGTTTATGGGGTGACGGGCTGAGCTCTGGGGCCAACGTCCTGACTTTC. The full variable domain, in which reference TRBV27 and TRBJ2-6 provide the parts outside the CDR3, is EAQVTQNPRYLITVTGKKLTVTCSQNMNHEYMSWYRQDPGLGLRQIYYSMNVEVTDKGDVPEGYKVSRKEKRNFPLILESPSPNQTSLYFCASSLWGDGLSSGANVLTFGAGSRLTVL.

This clone was recorded a few times. The V and J genes are TRBV15 and TRBJ2-3; D possibly corresponds to TRBD2 (6 bases). Germline V gene sequence: CDR1 LNHNV, CDR2 YYDKDF (reference sequence). The CDR3 spans 14 residues. V was shortened by 6 bases and J by 4 bases, with 14 bases between the two germline ends. The CDR3 spells CATSRGSGSDTQYF. CDR3 nucleotide sequence: TGTGCCACCAGTCGGGGTAGCGGCTCAGATACGCAGTATTTT. The whole variable domain, remainder taken from reference TRBV15 and TRBJ2-3, is DAMVIQNPRYQVTQFGKPVTLSCSQTLNHNVMYWYQQKSSQAPKLLFHYYDKDFNNEADTPDNFQSRRPNTSFCFLDIRSPGLGDTAMYLCATSRGSGSDTQYFGPGTRLTVL.

For the CDR3, the DNA is TGTGCCAGCAGCCTAGGGACCGGGACAGGGACATATAGCAATCAGCCCCAGCATTTT. It codes for CASSLGTGTGTYSNQPQHF. This sequence joins TRBV7-2 and TRBJ1-5; 9 bases match TRBD1. The V gene's germline CDR1 is SGHTA and CDR2 FQGNSA. The CDR3 has 19 amino acids. V shed 5 bases and J 0 bases; nucleotides not matched to a gene: 14.

V gene TRBV4-1 combines with J gene TRBJ1-5, with D perhaps matching TRBD1 (5 bases). The germline gives CDR1 MGHRA, CDR2 YSYEKL. Trimming shortened V by 1 base and J by 2 bases, and 18 bases separated the two germline ends. This CDR3 has 18 residues. CDR3 loop: CASSQVGRRGGGNQPQHF. The CDR3 coding sequence is TGCGCCAGCAGCCAAGTCGGACGGAGGGGCGGGGGCAATCAGCCCCAGCATTTT.

This clone turned up a few times. V is TRBV28 and J is TRBJ2-5; D is tentatively TRBD1 or TRBD2 (5 bases each). Germline V gene sequence: CDR1 MDHEN, CDR2 SYDVKM. Deletions cut 5 bases from V and 2 bases from J, with 18 bases between. The CDR3 runs to 16 residues. CDR3 residues: CASSPGGDRDQETQYF. Written as DNA, the CDR3 is TGTGCCAGCAGTCCTGGGGGAGATAGGGATCAAGAGACCCAGTACTTC. Full variable domain (rest looked up from reference TRBV28 and TRBJ2-5): DVKVTQSSRYLVKRTGEKVFLECVQDMDHENMFWYRQDPGLGLRLIYFSYDVKMKEKGDIPEGYSVSREKKERFSLILESASTNQTSMYLCASSPGGDRDQETQYFGPGTRLLVL.

V is TRBV30 and J is TRBJ1-5, with D unclear. The CDR3 has 14 residues. Germline V gene data show CDR1 as GTSNPN and CDR2 as SVGIG (reference sequence). Trimming cost V 0 bases and J 1 base, with 7 bases left between them. The CDR3 nucleotides read TGTGCCTGGAGTGTGGGAAAGAGCAATCAGCCCCAGCATTTT. Translation gives CAWSVGKSNQPQHF. The full variable domain, completed using reference TRBV30 and TRBJ1-5, is SQTIHQWPATLVQPVGSPLSLECTVEGTSNPNLYWYRQAAGRGLQLLFYSVGIGQISSEVPQNLSASRPQDRQFILSSKKLLLSDSGFYLCAWSVGKSNQPQHFGDGTRLSIL.

V gene TRBV19 combines with J gene TRBJ2-6, with 9 bases lining up with TRBD1. This CDR3 has 18 residues. Germline V lookup: CDR1 LNHDA, CDR2 SQIVND (reference sequence). Trimming removed 3 bases from V and 2 bases from J; junction bases left unmatched: 8. The CDR3 protein is CASSIARDRAAGANVLTF. DNA of the CDR3: TGTGCCAGTAGTATTGCTAGGGACAGGGCCGCTGGGGCCAACGTCCTGACTTTC.

The chain carries TRBV27 and TRBJ2-6, with D perhaps TRBD1 or TRBD2 (5 bases each). The V end was cut by 8 bases, the J end by 2 bases, with 13 bases between. Germline assignment: CDR1 MNHEY and CDR2 SMNVEV (reference sequence). This CDR3 is built from 15 residues. The CDR3 region has the DNA TGTGCCAGCCTCCCGGGACCTACTGGGGCCAACGTCCTGACTTTC. Translated: CASLPGPTGANVLTF.

In DNA form, the CDR3 reads TGTGCCAGCAGCTTAGAGGGGGGGGAGACCCAGTACTTC. Translation: CASSLEGGETQYF. The V and J genes are TRBV7-2 and TRBJ2-5, with a weak D call TRBD2 (7 bases). Trimming removed 1 base from V and 5 bases from J, with 8 bases in between. The germline CDR1 and CDR2 sequences are SGHTA and FQGNSA. CDR3 length: 13 residues.

This chain joins TRBV19 and TRBJ1-1; 7 positions match TRBD1. The CDR3 extends over 15 amino acids. V shed 8 bases, J shed 0 bases, and the junction held 9 bases outside the gene matches. Per the germline V gene, CDR1 is LNHDA and CDR2 is SQIVND (reference sequence). In DNA, the CDR3 is TGTGCCAGTTCTGCCCGGACAGGTATGAACACTGAAGCTTTCTTT. This codes for CASSARTGMNTEAFF.